These 14 T cell receptor beta chains came from one sample sequenced in a study of neurological immune-mediated disorders. TCRdb called the 5' RACE reads again in MiXCR, with one record for every CDR3 protein. In the table there are tens of thousands of distinct CDR3 sequences, 24% of which are singletons. The time point denotes: technical triplicate 2. The sample was PBMCs. All receptors come from a man in his sixties with HTLV-1-associated myelopathy (HAM/TSP).

CDR3 bases: TGTGCCAGCAGTTCACGGGCACCCTCTCAAGCTTTCTTT. Protein product: CASSSRAPSQAFF. V gene TRBV12-3 or TRBV12-4 combines with J gene TRBJ1-1; D is uncertain. The CDR3 sequence is 13 residues long. V was pared by 4 bases and J by 9 bases, with 15 bases between.

This clonotype was detected many times. The CDR3 region has the DNA TGTGCCATCAGTGACGGGGTAAGAGGGGACACTGAAGCTTTCTTT. Its translation is CAISDGVRGDTEAFF. This rearrangement joins TRBV10-3 to TRBJ1-1, with D maybe TRBD1 (5 bases). The CDR3 loop spans 15 amino acids. Germline loops: CDR1 ENHRY, CDR2 SYGVKD. V lost 3 bases and J lost 3, with 14 bases in between.

Remarks on this clonotype: The junction and the germline gene differ at one end; a read error may be behind it. This chain links TRBV29-1 with TRBJ2-7; 8 bases agree with TRBD1. CDR1 is SQVTM and CDR2 is ANQGSEA in the germline V gene. This CDR3 is built from 15 residues. The CDR3 nucleotides read TGCAGCGTTACAGTGATAGGACAGGGAATCCACGAGAAGTACTTC. It translates to CSVTVIGQGIHEKYF.

As for this clonotype: Mismatch with germline at one junction end may stem from a read error. This chain links TRBV12-3 or TRBV12-4 with TRBJ1-2; D unresolved. The CDR3 is 13 amino acids. The CDR3 DNA is TGTGCCAGCAGTTTGGACCGTAACAATGGCTACACCTTC. Its protein product is CASSLDRNNGYTF.

This clonotype was observed at least ten times. This sequence joins TRBV7-8 and TRBJ1-3; D possibly corresponds to TRBD1 (6 bases). The germline V gene encodes CDR1 SGHVS and CDR2 FQNEAQ. Trimming shortened V by 5 bases and J by 0 bases, and 14 bases separated the two germline ends. The CDR3 runs to 16 residues. CDR3 nucleotides: TGTGCCAGCAGCCCAACGACAGGCAGCTCTGGAAACACCATATATTTT. Its translation: CASSPTTGSSGNTIYF.

This clonotype has at least ten counts. V gene TRBV20-1 combines with J gene TRBJ2-2; a weak D match, TRBD2 (6 bases). Germline V lookup: CDR1 DFQATT, CDR2 SNEGSKA (reference sequence). The germline V and J ends were trimmed by 2 bases and 3 bases, with 10 bases remaining between them. The CDR3 spans 14 residues. The CDR3 reads CSARPGGDTGELFF. The CDR3, as DNA: TGCAGTGCTAGACCCGGAGGGGACACCGGGGAGCTGTTTTTT.

This clonotype has at least ten counts. This sequence joins TRBV10-3 and TRBJ2-2; D is ambiguous. The CDR3 loop spans 11 amino acids. The V and J ends lost 6 bases and 5 bases respectively, with 4 bases between them. Germline V gene sequence: CDR1 ENHRY, CDR2 SYGVKD. CDR3 nucleotides: TGTGCCATCAGGGAGACCGGGGAGCTGTTTTTT. Protein: CAIRETGELFF.

V is TRBV18 and J is TRBJ1-1, with D possibly being TRBD1 (5 bases). Germline CDR1 is KGHSH and CDR2 is LQKENI. The CDR3 runs to 16 residues. Trimming removed 2 bases at V and 1 base at J, with 14 bases between. CDR3 sequence: CASSPNRIGANTEAFF. The CDR3 DNA follows: TGTGCCAGCTCACCAAACAGGATTGGCGCGAACACTGAAGCTTTCTTT.

This clonotype was recorded many times. The V call is TRBV7-6, the J call TRBJ2-1, with 9 nucleotides matching TRBD2. The trim removed 7 bases at V and 8 bases at J, leaving 15 bases unmatched. The V gene's germline CDR1 is SGHVS and CDR2 FNYEAQ. The CDR3 covers 16 residues. As DNA, the CDR3 is TGTGCCAGCACCATGACTGGCGGGAGGGCCCCTGATGAGCAGTTCTTC. The encoded protein is CASTMTGGRAPDEQFF.

This chain links TRBV7-9 with TRBJ1-4, with a tentative D call TRBD1 (5 bases). Germline lookup yields CDR1 SEHNR and CDR2 FQNEAQ (reference sequence). CDR3 size: 16 residues. Trimming left V 5 bases short and J 8 bases short, with 21 bases between. The CDR3 loop is CASSLDTSPSREKLFF. CDR3 nucleotides: TGTGCCAGCAGCCTGGACACATCCCCCTCAAGGGAAAAACTGTTTTTT.

This clonotype was counted many times. The J gene is TRBJ2-3, the V gene TRBV20-1; 9 bases align to TRBD2. Trimming cost V 3 bases and J 0 bases; bases outside gene matches: 10. This CDR3 spans 17 amino acids. The germline CDR1 and CDR2 sequences are DFQATT and SNEGSKA (reference sequence). CDR3 in amino acids: CSASPRAGGPSTDTQYF. The CDR3, as DNA: TGCAGTGCTAGCCCCAGGGCGGGAGGGCCGAGCACAGATACGCAGTATTTT.

This clonotype was picked up many times. This chain uses TRBV5-1 with TRBJ1-1, with 7 bases that match TRBD1. V shed 5 bases, J shed 4 bases, and the junction held 5 bases outside the gene matches. This CDR3 spans 13 amino acids. CDR1 SGHRS and CDR2 YFSETQ come from the germline V gene. This CDR3 is CASSFTGATEAFF. The CDR3 DNA is TGCGCCAGCAGTTTTACAGGGGCCACTGAAGCTTTCTTT.

This clonotype came up many times. This chain joins TRBV5-1 and TRBJ2-7; 8 bases are a match to TRBD2. Germline trimming cut 2 bases from V and 4 bases from J; bases unmatched to any gene: 11. This CDR3 is built from 16 residues. Germline lookup yields CDR1 SGHRS and CDR2 YFSETQ. The CDR3 reads CASSLGRPPGGYEQYF. The CDR3 nucleotides are TGCGCCAGCAGCTTAGGCCGCCCCCCGGGAGGGTACGAGCAGTACTTC.

In its sample, this clonotype was seen many times. The chain links TRBV5-1 to TRBJ2-7; TRBD1 or TRBD2 may be the D gene (5 bases each). This CDR3 comprises 15 residues. Trimming stripped 0 bases from V and 5 bases from J, with 15 bases between. From germline, CDR1 is SGHRS and CDR2 YFSETQ. Here the CDR3 reads CASSLGTGGMDEQYF. CDR3 DNA: TGCGCCAGCAGCTTGGGGACTGGGGGTATGGACGAGCAGTACTTC.